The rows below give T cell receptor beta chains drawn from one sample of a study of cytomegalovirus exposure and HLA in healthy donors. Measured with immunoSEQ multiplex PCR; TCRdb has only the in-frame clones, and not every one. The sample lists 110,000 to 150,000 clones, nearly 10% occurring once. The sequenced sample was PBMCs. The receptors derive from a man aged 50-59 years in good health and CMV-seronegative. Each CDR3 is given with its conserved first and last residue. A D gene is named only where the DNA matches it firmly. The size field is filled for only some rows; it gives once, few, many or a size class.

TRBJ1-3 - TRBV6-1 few TGTGCCAGCAGTGAATTGTACTCTGGAAACACCATATATTTT CASSELYSGNTIYF
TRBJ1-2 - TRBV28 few TGTGCCAGCAGTTTAGTCCAACCTTTGCGCGGCTACACCTTC CASSLVQPLRGYTF
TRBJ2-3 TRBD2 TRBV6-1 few TGTGCCAGCAGTGAACCGCTAGCGGCCAGCACAGATACGCAGTATTTT CASSEPLAASTDTQYF
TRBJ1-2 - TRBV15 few TGTGCCACCAGAAGAGGAGGAAAGGTCTATGGCTACACCTTC CATRRGGKVYGYTF
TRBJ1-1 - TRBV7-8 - TGTGCCAGCAGCTTAGAGGGGGTGGAGAACACTGAAGCTTTCTTT CASSLEGVENTEAFF
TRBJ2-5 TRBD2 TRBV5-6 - TGTGCCAGCAGCCGAGAAACTAGCGGGGAGACCCAGTACTTC CASSRETSGETQYF
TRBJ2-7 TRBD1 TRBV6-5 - TGTGCCAGCACTGAGACAGGGACAGGCAACGAGCAGTACTTC CASTETGTGNEQYF
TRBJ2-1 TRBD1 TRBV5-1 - TGCGCCAGCAGCTGGGGGACAGGGGAGGACAATGAGCAGTTCTTC CASSWGTGEDNEQFF
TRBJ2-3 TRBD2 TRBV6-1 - TGTGCCAGCAGTGATATAGCGGGGGGGACAGGCACAGATACGCAGTATTTT CASSDIAGGTGTDTQYF
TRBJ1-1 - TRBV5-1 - TGCGCCAGCAGCGTGGACCGGGACATCCTTGAAGCTTTCTTT CASSVDRDILEAFF
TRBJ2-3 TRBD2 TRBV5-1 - TGCGCCAGCACGGCTAGCGGGGGTGCAGATACGCAGTATTTT CASTASGGADTQYF
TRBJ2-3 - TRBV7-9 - TGTGCCAGCAGCCCAGGAAGAGGGACAGATACGCAGTATTTT CASSPGRGTDTQYF
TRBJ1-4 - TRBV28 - TGTGCCAGCAGTTTAGCCAAGAGGACTAATGAAAAACTGTTTTTT CASSLAKRTNEKLFF
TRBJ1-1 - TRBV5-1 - TGCGCCAGCAGCGAGGCAGACCTAAACACTGAAGCTTTCTTT CASSEADLNTEAFF
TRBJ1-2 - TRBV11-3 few TGTGCCAGCAGCTTTCCAGGCAACTATGGCTACACCTTC CASSFPGNYGYTF
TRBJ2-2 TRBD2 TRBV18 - TGTGCCAGCTCACCATTGGCGGGAGAGGCCGGGGAGCTGTTTTTT CASSPLAGEAGELFF
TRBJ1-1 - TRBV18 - TGTGCCAGCTCACCCAGCCTTGGGCAGCTTGATGAAGCTTTCTTT CASSPSLGQLDEAFF
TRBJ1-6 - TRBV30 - TGTGCCTGGCGGCGGGGGGCCAGCTCCTATAATTCACCCCTCCACTTT CAWRRGASSYNSPLHF
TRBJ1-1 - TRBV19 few TGTGCCAGTAGTATAGCCCCGACAGGACTTAATGAAGCTTTCTTT CASSIAPTGLNEAFF
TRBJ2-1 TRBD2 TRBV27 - TGTGCCAGCAGAGAGGCTAGCGGGAGGATCTATGAGCAGTTCTTC CASREASGRIYEQFF
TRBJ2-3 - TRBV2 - TGTGCCAGCAGCCGACAGGCCGGCGGGACAGATACGCAGTATTTT CASSRQAGGTDTQYF
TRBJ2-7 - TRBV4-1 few TGCGCCAGCAGCGACGGAGCGACCTACGAGCAGTACTTC CASSDGATYEQYF